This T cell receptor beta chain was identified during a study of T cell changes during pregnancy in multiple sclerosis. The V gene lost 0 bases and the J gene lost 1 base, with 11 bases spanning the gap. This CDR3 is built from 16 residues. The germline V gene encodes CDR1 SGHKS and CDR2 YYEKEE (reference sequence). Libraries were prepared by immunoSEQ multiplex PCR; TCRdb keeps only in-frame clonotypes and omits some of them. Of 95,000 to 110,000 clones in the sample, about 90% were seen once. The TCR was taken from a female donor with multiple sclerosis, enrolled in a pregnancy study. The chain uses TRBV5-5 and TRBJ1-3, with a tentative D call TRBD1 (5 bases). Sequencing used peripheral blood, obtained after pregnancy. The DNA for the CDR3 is TGTGCCAGCAGCTTGGCCTTCAGGGTTTCTGGAAACACCATATATTTT. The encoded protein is CASSLAFRVSGNTIYF.